The 24 T cell receptor beta chains reported below all come from one sample, sequenced in a study of T-cell reconstitution after alpha-beta-depleted transplantation in children. Preparation of the TCRbeta library involved a method that used unique molecular identifiers. MiXCR, applied by TCRdb to the PCR reads, yields one record per CDR3 protein. The table includes about 200,000 distinct CDR3 sequences, approximately 6.3% detected once. The starting material was PBMCs, obtained before TCRalphabeta/CD19-depleted stem cell transplant. The receptor set was obtained from a boy younger than 10 with acute lymphoblastic leukemia, due to receive a stem cell transplant.

Comment on this clonotype: Since a much larger clone is just one base distant, this may be a read error. The chain has TRBV12-3 or TRBV12-4 and TRBJ1-1; possible D gene TRBD1, 5 bases. V lost 4 bases and J lost 5, with 17 bases in between. The CDR3 totals 15 residues. The CDR3 region is CASSCNTKGRTEAFF. The CDR3 DNA follows: TGTGCCAGCAGTTGTAACACGAAGGGGAGGACTGAAGCTTTCTTT.

In this sample, this clonotype turned up many times. The genes are TRBV5-6 and TRBJ2-7; 9 positions agree with TRBD1. The CDR3 has 13 residues. V shed 3 bases, J shed 4 bases, and the junction held 2 bases outside the gene matches. Per the germline V gene, CDR1 is SGHDT and CDR2 is YYEEEE. The DNA for the CDR3 is TGTGCCAGCAGCTCCGGGACAGGGTACGAGCAGTACTTC. This codes for CASSSGTGYEQYF.

This chain links TRBV7-2 with TRBJ2-7; TRBD2 might be the D (6 bases). Germline lookup yields CDR1 SGHTA and CDR2 FQGNSA. The CDR3 consists of 15 residues. V lost 5 bases and J 3 bases, leaving 17 bases between the germline ends. CDR3: CASSQPTRGDYEQYF. Here the CDR3 DNA reads TGTGCCAGCAGCCAACCGACTAGAGGGGACTACGAGCAGTACTTC.

V and J are TRBV25-1 and TRBJ2-1; D might be TRBD2 (6 bases). Germline V gene lookup returns CDR1 MGHDK and CDR2 SYGVNS. There are 15 residues in the CDR3. Trimming removed 2 bases from V and 2 bases from J, with 10 bases in between. The CDR3 loop reads CASSEGRSAYNEQFF. The CDR3 DNA sequence: TGTGCCAGCAGTGAAGGGAGGTCGGCCTACAATGAGCAGTTCTTC. Together with reference TRBV25-1 and TRBJ2-1, the CDR3 gives the full variable domain: EADIYQTPRYLVIGTGKKITLECSQTMGHDKMYWYQQDPGMELHLIHYSYGVNSTEKGDLSSESTVSRIRTEHFPLTLESARPSHTSQYLCASSEGRSAYNEQFFGPGTRLTVL.

This clonotype showed up just a few times. The V gene is TRBV14, the J gene TRBJ2-2; D tentatively reads TRBD1 or TRBD2 (5 bases each). The germline V gene has CDR1 SGHDN and CDR2 FVKESK. V lost 1 base to trimming and J lost 0 bases, with 12 bases between them. CDR3 length equals 17 residues. CDR3: CASSQVTGPTNTGELFF. The CDR3 DNA follows: TGTGCCAGCAGCCAAGTAACGGGACCCACGAACACCGGGGAGCTGTTTTTT.

This clonotype has at least ten counts. CDR3 sequence reads: CSASWGGPHSYNEQFF. The CDR3 bases are TGCAGTGCTAGTTGGGGAGGGCCCCACTCCTACAATGAGCAGTTCTTC. This rearrangement joins TRBV20-1 to TRBJ2-1; the match to TRBD2 covers 7 bases. This CDR3 spans 16 amino acids. Germline-derived CDR1 and CDR2 are DFQATT and SNEGSKA (reference sequence). The junction had 8 bases not matched to a gene; V was cut back by 3 bases and J by 0 bases.

This clonotype came up many times. The V and J genes are TRBV7-8 and TRBJ2-1; 13 nucleotides match TRBD2. From germline, CDR1 is SGHVS and CDR2 FQNEAQ. The V and J ends lost 8 bases and 9 bases, in that order; junction bases with no gene match: 10. CDR3 length: 15 amino acids. Written as DNA, the CDR3 is TGTGCCAGCGTTACTAGCGGGGGGGTGGACGGTGAGCAGTTCTTC. It yields the protein CASVTSGGVDGEQFF.

This clonotype was seen only a few times. The chain combines TRBV2 with TRBJ2-7; D might be TRBD2 (6 bases). Trimming cost V 0 bases and J 2 bases, with 14 bases left between them. The CDR3 contains 16 residues. Germline lookup yields CDR1 SNHLY and CDR2 FYNNEI. Here the CDR3 reads CASSEAWDSEAYEQYF. The CDR3 DNA sequence: TGTGCCAGCAGTGAAGCTTGGGACTCCGAAGCCTACGAGCAGTACTTC.

This clonotype showed up just a few times. This chain uses TRBV11-2 with TRBJ2-1; D gene unclear. In germline, CDR1 is SGHAT, CDR2 FQNNGV. V was cut by 4 bases and J by 7 bases, with 11 bases left in between. This CDR3 is 13 amino acids long. CDR3 bases: TGTGCCAGCAGCTCTCCATATGAGAATGAGCAGTTCTTC. It codes for CASSSPYENEQFF.

J is TRBJ2-7 and V is TRBV7-8, with a tentative D call TRBD2 (7 bases). CDR1 and CDR2 from the germline V gene are SGHVS and FQNEAQ. The ends were cut back, 1 base at V and 5 bases at J, with 24 bases in the middle. The CDR3 extends over 18 amino acids. The CDR3 DNA sequence: TGTGCCAGCAGCTTAGTGGGGGGGACACCCCTCACTGCCAACGAGCAGTACTTC. It is translated as CASSLVGGTPLTANEQYF.

The rearrangement uses TRBV11-2 and TRBJ2-3, with D maybe TRBD2 (5 bases). In germline, CDR1 is SGHAT, CDR2 FQNNGV. CDR3 length: 13 amino acids. Trimming left V 1 base short and J 6 bases short, with 8 bases between. The CDR3 nucleotides read TGTGCCAGCAGCTTAGTGGGAGCGGATACGCAGTATTTT. Protein: CASSLVGADTQYF. The entire variable domain, with the rest obtained from reference TRBV11-2 and TRBJ2-3, is as follows: EAGVAQSPRYKIIEKRQSVAFWCNPISGHATLYWYQQILGQGPKLLIQFQNNGVVDDSQLPKDRFSAERLKGVDSTLKIQPAKLEDSAVYLCASSLVGADTQYFGPGTRLTVL.

This clonotype has ten or more counts. V gene TRBV6-5 combines with J gene TRBJ1-2; perhaps TRBD1 as D (6 bases). The CDR3 extends over 17 amino acids. Per the germline V gene, CDR1 is MNHEY and CDR2 is SVGAGI. Trimming left V 0 bases short and J 2 bases short, with 16 bases between. The CDR3 DNA reads as TGTGCCAGCAGTTACTCGATAAGAGTGGACAGAAACTATGGCTACACCTTC. This gives the protein CASSYSIRVDRNYGYTF.

This clonotype was counted between two and nine times. CDR3 protein: CASSPWGLGDQPQHF. DNA for the CDR3: TGTGCCAGCAGCCCCTGGGGTCTAGGAGATCAGCCCCAGCATTTT. J is TRBJ1-5 and V is TRBV7-8, with D hard to call. The CDR3 totals 15 residues. V lost 5 bases and J lost 5, with 16 bases in between. Germline CDR1 is SGHVS and CDR2 is FQNEAQ.

In its sample, this clonotype was seen many times. V and J are TRBV7-2 and TRBJ2-2; possibly TRBD2 for D (5 bases). Trimming took 6 bases from V and 0 from J, leaving 8 bases between them. Germline V gene sequence: CDR1 SGHTA, CDR2 FQGNSA. CDR3 length: 14 amino acids. In DNA, the CDR3 is TGTGCCAGCAGTTCCGGGACGAACACCGGGGAGCTGTTTTTT. Protein: CASSSGTNTGELFF.

This clonotype was detected many times. V is TRBV27 and J is TRBJ2-7; possibly TRBD2 for D (5 bases). This CDR3 comprises 13 residues. Trimming removed 0 bases at V and 3 bases at J, with 6 bases between. Per germline, CDR1 MNHEY and CDR2 SMNVEV (reference sequence). The CDR3, as DNA: TGTGCCAGCAGTTTATCTCGGGACTACGAGCAGTACTTC. Protein: CASSLSRDYEQYF.

The rearrangement links TRBV2 to TRBJ2-3; D may correspond to TRBD1 or TRBD2 (5 bases each). Trimming took off 7 bases at V and 0 bases at J, with 11 bases between the two ends. The CDR3 covers 14 residues. Germline lookup yields CDR1 SNHLY and CDR2 FYNNEI. The CDR3 protein is CASNEGPSTDTQYF. The DNA for the CDR3 is TGTGCCAGCAACGAGGGGCCTAGCACAGATACGCAGTATTTT.

There are many counts of this clonotype. The chain couples TRBV29-1 to TRBJ2-1, with 12 bases that match TRBD1. From germline, CDR1 is SQVTM and CDR2 ANQGSEA. The junction had 7 bases not matched to a gene; V was cut back by 4 bases and J by 6 bases. The CDR3 loop spans 15 amino acids. The CDR3 DNA reads TGCAGCGTTGTGGGACAGGGGGCGCAGGGCAATGAGCAGTTCTTC. It translates to CSVVGQGAQGNEQFF.

This clonotype was detected ten times or more. The chain employs TRBV7-2 and TRBJ2-2; TRBD2 aligns across 7 bases. V was clipped by 7 bases and J by 1 base; unmatched bases: 6. The germline V gene has CDR1 SGHTA and CDR2 FQGNSA. The CDR3 length is 15 residues. CDR3 residues: CASTFSGGNTGELFF. The CDR3 nucleotides are TGTGCCAGCACCTTCTCGGGGGGGAACACCGGGGAGCTGTTTTTT.

This clonotype occurred many times. This chain uses TRBV12-3 or TRBV12-4 with TRBJ1-1, with D unclear. This CDR3 contains 14 residues. V was trimmed by 1 base and J by 8 bases, leaving 14 bases between them. The CDR3 is CASSLDRVKKEAFF. For the CDR3, the DNA is TGTGCCAGCAGTTTAGATCGGGTGAAGAAAGAAGCTTTCTTT.

Many counts were recorded for this clonotype. The chain carries TRBV20-1 and TRBJ1-1, with D possibly being TRBD1 (5 bases). The CDR3 is 13 amino acids. Per germline, CDR1 DFQATT and CDR2 SNEGSKA (reference sequence). Between the trimmed V and J ends, which lost 6 bases and 5 bases, there was a span of 16 bases. DNA of the CDR3: TGCAGTGCGTCGGGACTTACGGAGACTGAAGCTTTCTTT. This codes for CSASGLTETEAFF.

This clonotype was picked up many times. V usage is TRBV12-3 or TRBV12-4 and J usage is TRBJ2-2; TRBD2 agrees at 8 bases. CDR3 size: 15 residues. V shed 7 bases and J 4 bases; nucleotides not matched to a gene: 8. For the CDR3, the DNA is TGTGCCAGCAACTCGGCGGGGGGCCGCACCGGGGAGCTGTTTTTT. It specifies CASNSAGGRTGELFF.

This clonotype has a count of ten or more. The chain uses TRBV12-3 or TRBV12-4 and TRBJ2-3; 7 bases map to TRBD2. After removal of 6 bases from V and 11 bases from J, the junction contained 11 bases not matched to a gene. This CDR3 has 13 amino acids. The CDR3 reads CASSPSGGSKQYF. The CDR3 bases are TGTGCCAGCAGCCCTAGCGGCGGGAGTAAGCAGTATTTT.

This clonotype was counted at least ten times. CDR3 sequence reads: CASSPQLAGGLRGELFF. CDR3 nucleotide sequence: TGTGCCAGCAGCCCCCAACTAGCGGGGGGGCTACGGGGGGAGCTGTTTTTT. The chain couples TRBV7-2 to TRBJ2-2; 13 nucleotides agree with TRBD2. Germline V gives CDR1 SGHTA, CDR2 FQGNSA. The CDR3 extends over 17 amino acids. The V and J ends lost 5 bases and 8 bases, in that order; junction bases with no gene match: 11.

This clonotype was recorded a few times. The V gene is TRBV6-6, the J gene TRBJ1-1; 9 bases align to TRBD1. Trimming took 9 bases from V and 5 from J; bases not matched to a gene: 7. The V gene's germline CDR1 is MNHNY and CDR2 SVGAGI (reference sequence). CDR3 length equals 13 residues. The CDR3 loop reads CARKTGGLTEAFF. DNA of the CDR3: TGTGCCAGGAAGACAGGGGGACTTACTGAAGCTTTCTTT.